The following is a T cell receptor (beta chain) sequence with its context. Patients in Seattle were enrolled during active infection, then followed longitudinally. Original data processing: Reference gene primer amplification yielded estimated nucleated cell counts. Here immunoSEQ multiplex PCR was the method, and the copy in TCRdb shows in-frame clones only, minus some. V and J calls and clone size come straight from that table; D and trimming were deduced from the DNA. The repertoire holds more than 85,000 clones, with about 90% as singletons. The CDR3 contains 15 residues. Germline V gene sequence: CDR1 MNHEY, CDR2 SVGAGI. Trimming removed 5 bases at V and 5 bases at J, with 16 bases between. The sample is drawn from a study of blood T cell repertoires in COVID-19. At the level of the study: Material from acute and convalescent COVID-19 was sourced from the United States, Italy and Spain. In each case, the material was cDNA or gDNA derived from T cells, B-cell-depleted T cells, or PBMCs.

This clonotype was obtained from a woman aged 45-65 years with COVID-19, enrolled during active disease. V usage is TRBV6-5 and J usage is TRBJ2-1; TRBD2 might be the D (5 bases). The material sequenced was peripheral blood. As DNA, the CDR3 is TGTGCCAGCAGTACGGGTGCGGGTGACCACAATGAGCAGTTCTTC. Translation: CASSTGAGDHNEQFF.